Given below is one T cell receptor beta chain in context. The entry originates in a study of blood T cell repertoires in COVID-19. Study-level information: The samples span acute and convalescent COVID-19 from the United States, Italy and Spain. T cells, B-cell-depleted T cells, or PBMCs supplied cDNA or gDNA.

In the original processing: Amplifying reference gene primers gave estimates of nucleated cell counts. Produced via immunoSEQ multiplex PCR; TCRdb's table is partial and in-frame only. The D gene and trimming were derived from the DNA, and the V and J assignments and clone size from that table. The repertoire consists of 130,000 or so clones, with 88% occurring once and the leading ten covering roughly a tenth. This clonotype was sampled from a man between 60 and 70 years old with active or convalescent COVID-19. Input material: peripheral blood.

The CDR3 sequence is CASSGDRDQPQHF. In DNA, the CDR3 is TGTGCCAGCTCAGGTGACAGGGATCAGCCCCAGCATTTT. V is TRBV18 and J is TRBJ1-5; 7 bases match TRBD1. Per the germline V gene, CDR1 is KGHSH and CDR2 is LQKENI. The V segment lost 5 bases and the J segment 5 bases; nucleotides outside the gene matches: 3. The CDR3 sequence is 13 residues long.